Following are 17 T cell receptor beta chains from one sample sequenced in a study of T cells after yellow fever vaccination. TCRdb itself ran the 5' RACE reads through MiXCR, one entry per CDR3 protein. Seen here are around 30,000 distinct CDR3 sequences, over 4.5% observed once, and the top ten hold just over 40%. Sequenced material: CD8+ T cells sorted from PBMCs, taken 10 days after the yellow fever booster vaccination. These receptors all stem from a man between 25 and 39 years old who received the YFV17D yellow fever vaccine.

This clonotype came up many times. CDR3 sequence (DNA): TGCAGTGCTAGTATCCCCCAAAGGGGATACGAGCAGTACTTC. Translated: CSASIPQRGYEQYF. This chain connects TRBV20-1 to TRBJ2-7, with D tentatively TRBD1 (5 bases). This CDR3 contains 14 residues. Germline CDR1 and CDR2: DFQATT and SNEGSKA (reference sequence). Trimming removed 3 bases at V and 4 bases at J, with 16 bases between.

This clonotype came up many times. V and J are TRBV7-2 and TRBJ2-3; tentatively, D is TRBD1 (5 bases). The V and J ends lost 1 base and 2 bases respectively, with 13 bases between them. Germline CDR1 is SGHTA and CDR2 is FQGNSA. There are 16 residues in the CDR3. The CDR3 sequence: CASSLDLQGYTDTQYF. The CDR3 region has the DNA TGTGCCAGCAGCTTAGATCTTCAGGGATACACAGATACGCAGTATTTT.

In this sample, this clonotype turned up many times. This chain uses TRBV5-1 with TRBJ1-1, with D tentatively TRBD1 (5 bases). Trimming left V 3 bases short and J 8 bases short, with 14 bases between. This CDR3 has 13 residues. The germline CDR1 and CDR2 sequences are SGHRS and YFSETQ. Here the CDR3 reads CASSSSGGIEAFF. CDR3 nucleotides: TGCGCCAGCAGCTCCTCCGGGGGGATCGAAGCTTTCTTT.

This sequence joins TRBV20-1 and TRBJ1-2; perhaps TRBD1 as D (6 bases). V lost 1 base and J 9 bases, leaving 18 bases between the germline ends. Germline values: CDR1 DFQATT, CDR2 SNEGSKA (reference sequence). This CDR3 contains 14 residues. In nucleotides, the CDR3 is TGCAGTGCTAGAGCCTCGGTAGGGGGGAGAAGCTACACCTTC. Protein sequence: CSARASVGGRSYTF.

The sample holds many counts of this clonotype. The chain carries TRBV7-9 and TRBJ1-4; D remains unclear. CDR1 and CDR2 (germline): SEHNR, FQNEAQ (reference sequence). This CDR3 region has 11 residues. Trimming removed 5 bases at V and 12 bases at J, with 10 bases between. CDR3 nucleotide sequence: TGTGCCAGCAGCAGATCACGAGAACTGTTTTTT. It encodes CASSRSRELFF. The full variable domain, completed using reference TRBV7-9 and TRBJ1-4, is DTGVSQNPRHKITKRGQNVTFRCDPISEHNRLYWYRQTLGQGPEFLTYFQNEAQLEKSRLLSDRFSAERPKGSFSTLEIQRTEQGDSAMYLCASSRSRELFFGSGTQLSVL.

This clonotype was seen many times. The chain uses TRBV4-1 and TRBJ2-7, with 8 bases identical to TRBD1. CDR1 MGHRA and CDR2 YSYEKL come from the germline V gene. The CDR3 length is 15 residues. J lost 6 bases, V lost 4 bases, and 11 bases had no gene match. CDR3 amino acids: CASSRTEQGAREQYF. CDR3 coding DNA: TGCGCCAGCAGCCGAACGGAGCAGGGGGCTCGCGAGCAGTACTTC.

This clonotype has at least ten counts. The chain is built from TRBV7-2 and TRBJ2-1; a weak D match, TRBD2 (5 bases). V lost 1 base and J 4 bases, leaving 8 bases between the germline ends. Germline lookup yields CDR1 SGHTA and CDR2 FQGNSA. This CDR3 comprises 14 residues. The CDR3 protein is CASSLGGIYNEQFF. As DNA, the CDR3 is TGTGCCAGCAGCTTAGGAGGGATTTACAATGAGCAGTTCTTC.

This clonotype was found many times. The gene calls are TRBV19 and TRBJ2-2; D gene uncertain. Trimming left V 3 bases short and J 1 base short, with 9 bases between. Germline V lookup: CDR1 LNHDA, CDR2 SQIVND (reference sequence). CDR3 length: 15 residues. In nucleotides, the CDR3 is TGTGCCAGTAGTATGGAACAGCAGAACACCGGGGAGCTGTTTTTT. This sequence encodes CASSMEQQNTGELFF.

This clonotype was observed at least ten times. The chain joins TRBV7-9 to TRBJ2-3; D is possibly TRBD1 or TRBD2 (5 bases each). This CDR3 comprises 16 residues. V was clipped by 0 bases and J by 3 bases, with 13 bases between them. The germline V gene encodes CDR1 SEHNR and CDR2 FQNEAQ (reference sequence). The CDR3: CASSLASMGETDTQYF. CDR3 DNA sequence: TGTGCCAGCAGCTTAGCGTCAATGGGGGAGACAGATACGCAGTATTTT.

This clonotype was detected ten times or more. The rearrangement links TRBV20-1 to TRBJ2-2, with D maybe TRBD1 (5 bases). Germline CDR1 is DFQATT and CDR2 is SNEGSKA (reference sequence). Trimming stripped 5 bases from V and 0 bases from J, with 13 bases between. The CDR3 covers 15 residues. CDR3 amino acids: CSASTDPTNTGELFF. CDR3 DNA: TGCAGTGCTTCGACAGACCCTACGAACACCGGGGAGCTGTTTTTT.

This clonotype was detected many times. This chain links TRBV6-1 with TRBJ2-3, with 9 bases fitting TRBD1. The J segment lost 5 bases and the V segment lost 3 bases, leaving 6 bases of the junction unmatched. The CDR3 spans 15 residues. Germline V gene sequence: CDR1 MNHNS, CDR2 SASEGT. This CDR3 reads CASSDRDRAIDTQYF. CDR3 DNA: TGTGCCAGCAGTGATCGGGACAGGGCCATAGATACGCAGTATTTT.

The chain uses TRBV11-2 and TRBJ2-1; tentatively, D is TRBD1 or TRBD2 (5 bases each). The CDR3 has 15 amino acids. V was pared by 8 bases and J by 4 bases, with 18 bases between. Germline CDR1 reads SGHAT; CDR2 reads FQNNGV. The CDR3 sequence: CASSRGESRYNEQFF. CDR3 DNA: TGTGCCAGCTCTAGAGGGGAGTCGCGGTACAATGAGCAGTTCTTC.

The sample holds many counts of this clonotype. The CDR3 bases are TGCAGTGCTAGTCCTAGCGGGAGCGACAATGAGCAGTTCTTC. The encoded protein is CSASPSGSDNEQFF. The chain is built from TRBV20-1 and TRBJ2-1; TRBD2 aligns across 10 bases. The trim removed 3 bases at V and 5 bases at J, leaving 4 bases unmatched. The CDR3 has 14 residues. CDR1 is DFQATT, CDR2 SNEGSKA, per germline (reference sequence).

This clonotype came up many times. The V and J genes are TRBV9 and TRBJ2-1, with D unclear. Germline V gene data show CDR1 as SGDLS and CDR2 as YYNGEE. Trimming shortened V by 0 bases and J by 8 bases, and 6 bases separated the two germline ends. The CDR3 runs 12 residues. Written as DNA, the CDR3 is TGTGCCAGCAGCGTAGACTCCGATGAGCAGTTCTTC. This gives the protein CASSVDSDEQFF.

This clonotype was observed at least ten times. The rearrangement links TRBV9 to TRBJ2-1, with D perhaps matching TRBD2 (6 bases). This CDR3 region has 12 residues. Germline V gives CDR1 SGDLS, CDR2 YYNGEE. The V and J ends lost 1 base and 8 bases respectively, with 7 bases between them. The CDR3 reads CASSVRDYEQFF. For the CDR3, the DNA is TGTGCCAGCAGCGTAAGGGACTATGAGCAGTTCTTC.

This clonotype was observed many times. This chain links TRBV7-6 with TRBJ2-5; D uncertain. V was clipped by 4 bases and J by 2 bases, with 8 bases between them. This CDR3 spans 13 amino acids. Germline V gene data show CDR1 as SGHVS and CDR2 as FNYEAQ. The DNA for the CDR3 is TGTGCCAGCAGCTATCAGATACAAGAGACCCAGTACTTC. Translated: CASSYQIQETQYF.

This clonotype was observed many times. The chain combines TRBV29-1 with TRBJ2-7; possibly TRBD2 for D (6 bases). CDR1 and CDR2 from the germline V gene are SQVTM and ANQGSEA. The V end was cut by 1 base, the J end by 3 bases, with 16 bases between. The CDR3 has 15 residues. Here the CDR3 reads CSVEAVGSEHYEQYF. The CDR3 DNA is TGCAGCGTTGAAGCCGTCGGGAGTGAACACTACGAGCAGTACTTC.